The 23 T cell receptor beta chains presented below share a single source sample, sequenced in a study of T-cell memory formation after mild COVID-19. TCRdb re-derived calls from the 5' RACE reads in MiXCR, one entry per CDR3 protein. The data show hundreds of thousands of distinct CDR3 sequences, 20% to 25% seen once. The sample was PBMCs or a T cell subset sorted from them (not recorded which). Source of these receptors: an adult woman who had mild COVID-19 (a few samples of this study predate the infection). Cell type and time point are not known.

This clonotype was detected a few times. J is TRBJ1-1 and V is TRBV29-1; D is unclear. The length of the CDR3 is 13 residues. Between the trimmed V and J ends, which lost 3 bases and 3 bases, there was a span of 11 bases. Germline CDR1 and CDR2: SQVTM and ANQGSEA. The DNA of the CDR3 is TGCAGCGTTGAGCACTCGAAATACACTGAAGCTTTCTTT. Translating gives CSVEHSKYTEAFF. Full variable domain (rest looked up from reference TRBV29-1 and TRBJ1-1): SAVISQKPSRDICQRGTSLTIQCQVDSQVTMMFWYRQQPGQSLTLIATANQGSEATYESGFVIDKFPISRPNLTFSTLTVSNMSPEDSSIYLCSVEHSKYTEAFFGQGTRLTVV.

The chain carries TRBV4-2 and TRBJ2-4; D is possibly TRBD1 (6 bases). This CDR3 spans 16 amino acids. Germline CDR1 is LGHNA and CDR2 is YNFKEQ. V lost 1 base, J lost 3 bases, and 13 bases lay in between. CDR3 sequence: CASSQGLETGKNIQYF. For the CDR3, the DNA is TGTGCCAGCAGCCAAGGCCTCGAGACAGGCAAAAACATTCAGTACTTC.

CDR3 nucleotide sequence: TGCGCCAGCAGTCAATACCCCGGGACTAGCGGAACCTACAATGAGCAGTTCTTC. Encoded protein: CASSQYPGTSGTYNEQFF. V gene TRBV23-1 combines with J gene TRBJ2-1, with 11 nucleotides matching TRBD2. TRBV23-1 falls under the ORF class, with uncertain function. Trimming at V came to 1 base and at J to 2 bases, leaving 7 bases not matched to a gene. This CDR3 comprises 18 residues.

This chain links TRBV7-2 with TRBJ2-3, with D perhaps matching TRBD1 (8 bases). The germline V gene has CDR1 SGHTA and CDR2 FQGNSA. V was pared by 5 bases and J by 6 bases, with 21 bases between. CDR3 length: 16 residues. CDR3 region: CASSLTTGEGEDTQYF. In DNA form, the CDR3 reads TGTGCCAGCAGCCTAACGACAGGGGAGGGGGAGGATACGCAGTATTTT.

The chain joins TRBV2 to TRBJ2-1; 9 nucleotides agree with TRBD2. Germline CDR1 reads SNHLY; CDR2 reads FYNNEI. CDR3 length: 15 residues. Germline trimming cut 3 bases from V and 4 bases from J; bases unmatched to any gene: 4. The CDR3 loop reads CASSDPAGGYNEQFF. In nucleotides, the CDR3 is TGTGCCAGCAGTGATCCAGCGGGGGGTTACAATGAGCAGTTCTTC.

This clonotype occurred a few times. CDR3 DNA: TGTGCCAGCCCTAACGAAAAAGGGGGGATCATGAATGAGCAGTTCTTC. Protein product: CASPNEKGGIMNEQFF. J is TRBJ2-1 and V is TRBV2, with D perhaps given as TRBD1 or TRBD2 (6 bases each). Trimming left V 8 bases short and J 7 bases short, with 24 bases between. Germline-derived CDR1 and CDR2 are SNHLY and FYNNEI. CDR3 length equals 16 residues. The variable domain in full, with the rest retrieved from reference TRBV2 and TRBJ2-1, is EPEVTQTPSHQVTQMGQEVILRCVPISNHLYFYWYRQILGQKVEFLVSFYNNEISEKSEIFDDQFSVERPDGSNFTLKIRSTKLEDSAMYFCASPNEKGGIMNEQFFGPGTRLTVL.

The V and J genes are TRBV20-1 and TRBJ2-5; D gene unclear. The CDR3 contains 14 residues. Germline V lookup: CDR1 DFQATT, CDR2 SNEGSKA (reference sequence). V was shortened by 2 bases and J by 0 bases, with 10 bases between the two germline ends. The DNA of the CDR3 is TGCAGTGCTAGAAGGTTGGGGTACCAAGAGACCCAGTACTTC. Translated, it gives CSARRLGYQETQYF.

The J gene is TRBJ1-2, the V gene TRBV20-1; perhaps TRBD1 as D (5 bases). Germline CDR1 reads DFQATT; CDR2 reads SNEGSKA (reference sequence). This CDR3 spans 12 amino acids. The V and J ends lost 6 bases and 5 bases respectively, with 13 bases between them. The CDR3 here is CSAETAGYGYTF. The CDR3 DNA reads as TGCAGTGCGGAGACAGCCGGATATGGCTACACCTTC.

In this sample, this clonotype turned up a few times. A read error may produce the germline difference seen at one junction end. This chain links TRBV7-9 with TRBJ1-1; D is unclear. The germline V gene has CDR1 SEHNR and CDR2 FQNEAQ (reference sequence). CDR3 size: 11 residues. This CDR3 reads CLAGEGTEAFF. The CDR3, as DNA: TGCCTCGCCGGCGAGGGCACTGAAGCTTTCTTT.

The rearrangement uses TRBV9 and TRBJ1-5; D is unclear. The germline V gene encodes CDR1 SGDLS and CDR2 YYNGEE. Trimming stripped 4 bases from V and 4 bases from J, with 12 bases between. CDR3 size: 14 residues. CDR3 coding DNA: TGTGCCAGCAGCCCCCACCCATTAAATCAGCCCCAGCATTTT. This codes for CASSPHPLNQPQHF.

The genes are TRBV11-1 and TRBJ2-1; D is tentatively TRBD1 or TRBD2 (5 bases each). This CDR3 is 16 amino acids long. V was pared by 5 bases and J by 1 base, with 15 bases between. Looked up from germline, CDR1 is SGHAT and CDR2 is FQDESV (reference sequence). The CDR3: CASSRLGTASYNEQFF. The DNA of the CDR3 is TGTGCCAGCAGCCGCCTCGGGACGGCTTCCTACAATGAGCAGTTCTTC.

This clonotype was detected ten times or more. The CDR3 sequence is CASSLGRQGAHGELFF. The CDR3, as DNA: TGTGCCAGCAGCTTAGGTCGACAGGGGGCTCACGGGGAGCTGTTTTTT. The chain combines TRBV11-2 with TRBJ2-2, with 10 bases fitting TRBD1. With 1 base clipped from V and 7 bases from J, the junction kept 6 bases outside the gene matches. CDR1 and CDR2 from the germline V gene are SGHAT and FQNNGV. There are 16 residues in the CDR3.

This rearrangement joins TRBV20-1 to TRBJ1-1; TRBD1 matches 10 bases. The CDR3 totals 15 residues. Germline lookup yields CDR1 DFQATT and CDR2 SNEGSKA (reference sequence). Trimming took 1 base from V and 4 from J; bases not matched to a gene: 6. CDR3 bases: TGCAGTGCTAGAGTCCCCGGACAGGGGGTCACTGAAGCTTTCTTT. As protein: CSARVPGQGVTEAFF.

A few counts support this clonotype. The chain combines TRBV5-1 with TRBJ2-1; D unclear. This CDR3 is built from 15 residues. Between the trimmed V and J ends, which lost 2 bases and 2 bases, there was a span of 11 bases. CDR1 is SGHRS and CDR2 is YFSETQ in the germline V gene. The CDR3 sequence is CASSFRPGAYNEQFF. In DNA form, the CDR3 reads TGCGCCAGCAGCTTTAGACCAGGTGCCTACAATGAGCAGTTCTTC.

This clonotype occurred a few times. The chain is built from TRBV2 and TRBJ1-5, with D possibly being TRBD1 (6 bases). V dropped 3 bases and J dropped 5 bases, with 14 bases sitting between them. The CDR3 is 15 amino acids. The germline gives CDR1 SNHLY, CDR2 FYNNEI. CDR3 nucleotides: TGTGCCAGCAGTGACGCAGGGGCCGGTGATCAGCCCCAGCATTTT. Translation gives CASSDAGAGDQPQHF.

This clonotype has just a few counts. The chain employs TRBV15 and TRBJ2-1; TRBD2 might be the D (6 bases). Trimming removed 5 bases at V and 0 bases at J, with 29 bases between. The CDR3 runs to 21 residues. CDR1 LNHNV and CDR2 YYDKDF come from the germline V gene (reference sequence). Here the CDR3 reads CATSYSGLVGGHDRSYNEQFF. The CDR3 DNA follows: TGTGCCACCAGCTATTCGGGACTGGTAGGTGGGCATGACCGCTCCTACAATGAGCAGTTCTTC.

V gene TRBV7-9 combines with J gene TRBJ2-7; D is uncertain. The CDR3 extends over 13 amino acids. Germline CDR1 SEHNR, CDR2 FQNEAQ (reference sequence). Trimming took off 4 bases at V and 5 bases at J, with 12 bases between the two ends. In DNA form, the CDR3 reads TGTGCCAGCAGCTCGCTAGAGAGGAACGAGCAGTACTTC. This translates into CASSSLERNEQYF.

The chain carries TRBV9 and TRBJ2-2; D is possibly TRBD2 (5 bases). The V and J ends lost 0 bases and 4 bases respectively, with 13 bases between them. The CDR3 length is 16 residues. Germline loops: CDR1 SGDLS, CDR2 YYNGEE. CDR3 sequence (DNA): TGTGCCAGCAGCGTAGAATGGCTAGCCGTCACCGGGGAGCTGTTTTTT. Protein product: CASSVEWLAVTGELFF.

The table lists this clonotype with a count of one. The chain recombines TRBV28 with TRBJ1-5; D not resolved. The CDR3 extends over 16 amino acids. V was trimmed by 1 base and J by 3 bases, leaving 13 bases between them. Per germline, CDR1 MDHEN and CDR2 SYDVKM. CDR3 bases: TGTGCCAGCAGTTTATTGAAGGTGGGCGACAATCAGCCCCAGCATTTT. Encoded protein: CASSLLKVGDNQPQHF.

V gene TRBV7-9 combines with J gene TRBJ2-7; a possible D gene is TRBD1 (6 bases). Trimming took 5 bases from V and 3 from J, leaving 11 bases between them. The germline V gene encodes CDR1 SEHNR and CDR2 FQNEAQ (reference sequence). The CDR3 is 13 amino acids. The CDR3 reads CASSRKDSYEQYF. In DNA form, the CDR3 reads TGTGCCAGCAGCCGAAAGGACAGCTACGAGCAGTACTTC. The entire variable domain, with the rest obtained from reference TRBV7-9 and TRBJ2-7, is as follows: DTGVSQNPRHKITKRGQNVTFRCDPISEHNRLYWYRQTLGQGPEFLTYFQNEAQLEKSRLLSDRFSAERPKGSFSTLEIQRTEQGDSAMYLCASSRKDSYEQYFGPGTRLTVT.

This clonotype was detected a few times. This chain uses TRBV10-2 with TRBJ2-1; 9 bases align to TRBD1. V lost 4 bases to trimming and J lost 7 bases; unmatched junction nucleotides: 5. CDR1 is WSHSY and CDR2 is SAAADI in the germline V gene. This CDR3 spans 14 amino acids. CDR3 in amino acids: CASSGTGDINEQFF. CDR3 bases: TGCGCCAGCAGTGGGACAGGGGATATAAATGAGCAGTTCTTC.

This clonotype was picked up a small number of times. V is TRBV20-1 and J is TRBJ2-7; D might be TRBD1 or TRBD2, each matching 5 bases. CDR3 length equals 16 residues. Germline values: CDR1 DFQATT, CDR2 SNEGSKA (reference sequence). V was cut by 3 bases and J by 0 bases, with 18 bases left in between. The CDR3 loop is CSARGLAGAFSYEQYF. In DNA form, the CDR3 reads TGCAGTGCTAGGGGGCTAGCCGGTGCTTTCTCCTACGAGCAGTACTTC.

This clonotype appeared a single time. The chain carries TRBV6-5 and TRBJ1-2; a possible D gene is TRBD1 (5 bases). CDR1 and CDR2 (germline): MNHEY, SVGAGI. V dropped 6 bases and J dropped 8 bases, with 13 bases sitting between them. The CDR3 sequence is 12 residues long. The CDR3 loop is CASRLGAGGYTF. CDR3 in DNA: TGTGCCAGCAGACTTGGGGCAGGGGGCTACACCTTC.